This T cell receptor beta chain originates from a study of cytomegalovirus exposure and HLA in healthy donors. The overall study: The 110 or so validation repertoires used the same platform as the roughly 610 first-cohort repertoires, a later analysis reported.

The CDR3 loop spans 14 amino acids. The V segment lost 6 bases and the J segment 8 bases; nucleotides outside the gene matches: 13. The germline gives CDR1 SQVTM, CDR2 ANQGSEA. This table comes from immunoSEQ multiplex PCR, and its TCRdb copy is limited to in-frame clones, with some not included. Of tens of thousands of clones listed, around 94% were seen once; the top ten hold 2% to 2.5%. Findings and caveats of the study: Rarity marked most TCR sequences, yet some public TCRs occurred in many donors. In vitro work confirmed that a few CMV-associated chains recognize CMV antigens.

This clone was recorded only once. The antigen remains undetermined. From the approximately 120-subject validation cohort, which was separate from the roughly 670-subject first cohort, the donors were drawn. This TCR derives from a man younger than 35 in good health and CMV-seronegative. Sequenced input: PBMCs. This rearrangement joins TRBV29-1 to TRBJ1-2; 9 bases line up with TRBD1. CDR3 sequence (DNA): TGCAGCGTCCACACCGAACAGGGGGCGAGGGGCTACACCTTC. Translated, it gives CSVHTEQGARGYTF. Together with reference TRBV29-1 and TRBJ1-2, the CDR3 gives the full variable domain: SAVISQKPSRDICQRGTSLTIQCQVDSQVTMMFWYRQQPGQSLTLIATANQGSEATYESGFVIDKFPISRPNLTFSTLTVSNMSPEDSSIYLCSVHTEQGARGYTFGSGTRLTVV.